One sample yielded the 17 T cell receptor beta chains listed below, sequenced in a study of T cell responses to AZD1222 COVID-19 vaccine. Assay used: immunoSEQ multiplex PCR; TCRdb lists only in-frame clones, some missing. Here the sample spans about 120,000 clones, approximately 86% being singletons. The input for sequencing was peripheral blood, taken 28 days after the second AZD1222 dose. The receptors come from an adult who received the AZD1222 COVID-19 vaccine.

The chain combines TRBV4-3 with TRBJ1-4; 7 bases match TRBD1. Germline assignment: CDR1 LGHNA and CDR2 YSLEER. The CDR3 has 16 residues. J gave up 2 bases and V 0 bases, and 3 bases lay outside the gene matches. CDR3 nucleotide sequence: TGCGCCAGCAGCCAAGACCCAGGGGGGACTAATGAAAAACTGTTTTTT. Its translation is CASSQDPGGTNEKLFF.

The rearrangement uses TRBV3-1 (or the pseudogene TRBV3-2) and TRBJ1-5, with a possible D match to TRBD1 (6 bases). Germline V gene lookup returns CDR1 LGHDT and CDR2 YNNKEL (reference sequence). This CDR3 is 14 amino acids long. V lost 4 bases and J lost 7, with 14 bases in between. The DNA for the CDR3 is TGTGCCAGCAGCCCCCACAGGGAGCGGCAGCCCCAGCATTTT. Protein product: CASSPHRERQPQHF.

The J gene is TRBJ2-7, the V gene TRBV5-5; D possibly matches TRBD1 or TRBD2 (5 bases each). V lost 0 bases and J lost 0, with 16 bases in between. Per germline, CDR1 SGHKS and CDR2 YYEKEE (reference sequence). The CDR3 spans 17 residues. CDR3 loop: CASSLAAGTANSYEQYF. CDR3 nucleotides: TGTGCCAGCAGCTTGGCTGCCGGGACGGCTAACTCCTACGAGCAGTACTTC.

This clone was seen only a few times. Other DNA sequences in the sample encode the same CDR3. The rearrangement uses TRBV7-3 and TRBJ2-3, with 11 bases matching TRBD2. Germline CDR1 reads SGHTA; CDR2 reads FQGTGA. The CDR3 spans 15 residues. J gave up 3 bases and V 5 bases, and 4 bases lay outside the gene matches. The CDR3 loop reads CASSLTSGETDTQYF. CDR3 DNA: TGTGCCAGCAGCCTGACTAGCGGGGAAACAGATACGCAGTATTTT.

V gene TRBV18 combines with J gene TRBJ1-1; 7 bases are shared with TRBD1. This CDR3 comprises 16 residues. The germline gives CDR1 KGHSH, CDR2 LQKENI. After removal of 2 bases from V and 0 bases from J, the junction contained 6 bases not matched to a gene. In nucleotides, the CDR3 is TGTGCCAGCTCACCATTATGGAGGGGGCTGAACACTGAAGCTTTCTTT. It encodes CASSPLWRGLNTEAFF.

The DNA of the CDR3 is TGTGCCAGCAGCTTGGGAATGAACACTGAAGCTTTCTTT. Protein sequence: CASSLGMNTEAFF. The V gene is TRBV5-5, the J gene TRBJ1-1; D call uncertain. Germline assignment: CDR1 SGHKS and CDR2 YYEKEE (reference sequence). The CDR3 consists of 13 residues. Trimming removed 0 bases from V and 0 bases from J, with 3 bases in between.

The rearrangement joins TRBV2 to TRBJ2-2; possible D gene TRBD1, 5 bases. CDR1 is SNHLY, CDR2 FYNNEI, per germline. This CDR3 has 16 amino acids. Trimming cost V 2 bases and J 4 bases, with 14 bases left between them. Written as DNA, the CDR3 is TGTGCCAGCAGTGAACCTCGGGCAGGGTCCACCGGGGAGCTGTTTTTT. The encoded protein is CASSEPRAGSTGELFF.

The V and J genes are TRBV6-2 or TRBV6-3 and TRBJ1-2; a possible D gene is TRBD1 (6 bases). The CDR3 contains 12 residues. V was clipped by 6 bases and J by 5 bases, with 10 bases between them. The germline gives CDR1 MNHEY, CDR2 SVGEGT. Here the CDR3 DNA reads TGTGCCAGCAGCCAAGGACAGTATGGCTACACCTTC. Protein: CASSQGQYGYTF.

As regards this clone: The DNA is left out, because the CDR3 cannot be placed on it with certainty; the CDR3 is given as TCRdb lists it. The chain recombines TRBV5-6 with TRBJ1-4; TRBD1 is taken as the D call from the table, unchecked against the DNA. The CDR3 is 14 residues long, ends included. CDR1 and CDR2 from the germline V gene are SGHDT and YYEEEE. This CDR3 reads CASSLVGTGSREVF.

The V call is TRBV3-1 (or the pseudogene TRBV3-2), the J call TRBJ2-7; 7 nucleotides match TRBD2. V trimming: 10 bases; J trimming: 1 base; junction bases outside the gene matches: 13. Germline CDR1 is LGHDT and CDR2 is YNNKEL (reference sequence). This CDR3 has 15 residues. DNA of the CDR3: TGTGCCATCTCGCAAGGAGCGGGGCCGTCCTACGAGCAGTACTTC. Protein sequence: CAISQGAGPSYEQYF.

This clone appeared a single time. V and J are TRBV7-2 and TRBJ2-3; 9 bases match TRBD2. Looked up from germline, CDR1 is SGHTA and CDR2 is FQGNSA. With V trimmed by 2 bases and J by 6 bases, 3 bases remained unmatched. The CDR3 loop spans 14 amino acids. In DNA, the CDR3 is TGTGCCAGCAGCTTAAGCGGGGGGAGGGATACGCAGTATTTT. Translated: CASSLSGGRDTQYF.

The chain recombines TRBV2 with TRBJ2-7, with TRBD2 matching 10 bases. The CDR3 sequence is 13 residues long. The V gene end was trimmed by 9 bases and the J gene end by 4 bases; junction bases not matched to a gene: 6. Germline V gives CDR1 SNHLY, CDR2 FYNNEI. The CDR3 reads CASQRGGSYEQYF. The CDR3 region has the DNA TGTGCCAGTCAGCGGGGGGGTTCGTACGAGCAGTACTTC.

Turning to this clone: The junction does not match germline at one end; this may be a read error. V usage is TRBV3-1 (or the pseudogene TRBV3-2) and J usage is TRBJ2-7; no reliable D call. Germline V gene data show CDR1 as LGHDT and CDR2 as YNNKEL (reference sequence). This CDR3 region has 14 residues. The CDR3 reads CASTSLKPSFEQYF. The CDR3, as DNA: TGTGCCAGCACCTCCCTGAAGCCCTCCTTCGAGCAGTACTTC.

J is TRBJ1-1 and V is TRBV19; D call uncertain. This CDR3 is built from 12 residues. With 6 bases removed from V and 4 bases from J, the gap between germline ends came to 9 bases. Germline values: CDR1 LNHDA, CDR2 SQIVND (reference sequence). CDR3 nucleotides: TGTGCCAGTAGAGACCCGACCACTGAAGCTTTCTTT. Protein sequence: CASRDPTTEAFF.

This chain joins TRBV14 and TRBJ2-7; no firm D call. V lost 8 bases, J lost 7 bases, and 6 bases lay in between. The CDR3 totals 9 residues. Germline loops: CDR1 SGHDN, CDR2 FVKESK. This chain's CDR3 is CASVTEQYF. The CDR3 DNA is TGTGCCAGCGTCACGGAGCAGTACTTC. The whole variable domain, remainder taken from reference TRBV14 and TRBJ2-7, is EAGVTQFPSHSVIEKGQTVTLRCDPISGHDNLYWYRRVMGKEIKFLLHFVKESKQDESGMPNNRFLAERTGGTYSTLKVQPAELEDSGVYFCASVTEQYFGPGTRLTVT.

The V and J genes are TRBV5-5 and TRBJ2-7, with 8 positions matching TRBD1. In germline, CDR1 is SGHKS, CDR2 YYEKEE (reference sequence). The CDR3 is 15 amino acids. The J segment lost 2 bases and the V segment lost 3 bases, leaving 7 bases of the junction unmatched. CDR3 region: CASSSVAGQAYEQYF. The CDR3 bases are TGTGCCAGCAGCTCGGTGGCGGGACAGGCCTACGAGCAGTACTTC.

This clone appeared a few times. J is TRBJ1-4 and V is TRBV5-1; D is uncertain. Per germline, CDR1 SGHRS and CDR2 YFSETQ. The CDR3 extends over 13 amino acids. V lost 2 bases and J lost 0, with 2 bases in between. The CDR3 DNA is TGCGCCAGCAGCTTAACAACTAATGAAAAACTGTTTTTT. Protein sequence: CASSLTTNEKLFF.